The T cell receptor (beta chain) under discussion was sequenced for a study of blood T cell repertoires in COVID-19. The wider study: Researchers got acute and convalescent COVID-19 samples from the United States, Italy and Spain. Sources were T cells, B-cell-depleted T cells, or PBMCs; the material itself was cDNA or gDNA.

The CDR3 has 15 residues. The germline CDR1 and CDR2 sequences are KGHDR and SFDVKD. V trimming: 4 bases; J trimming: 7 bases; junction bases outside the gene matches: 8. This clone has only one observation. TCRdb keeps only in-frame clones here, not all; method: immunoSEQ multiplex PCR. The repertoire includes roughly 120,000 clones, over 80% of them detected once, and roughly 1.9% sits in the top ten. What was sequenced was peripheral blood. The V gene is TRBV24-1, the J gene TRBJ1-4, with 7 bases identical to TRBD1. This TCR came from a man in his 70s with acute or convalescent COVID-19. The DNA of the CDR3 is TGTGCCACCAGTGAACCGACAGGGAACAGTGAAAAACTGTTTTTT. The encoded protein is CATSEPTGNSEKLFF.